Listed below are T cell receptor beta chains from one sample, sequenced in a study of T cell responses to AZD1222 COVID-19 vaccine. The method was immunoSEQ multiplex PCR; TCRdb's version includes in-frame clones alone and lacks a portion of them. The table has around 110,000 clones, 87% seen once; the top ten hold roughly 8%. Sequences were derived from peripheral blood, sampled on day 0 of AZD1222 vaccination. The receptors stem from an adult in good health. CDR3s leave out the opening cysteine and the closing phenylalanine or tryptophan. The order of the fields is V gene, D gene, J gene, CDR3 protein. D genes are given only for firm matches.

V gene: TRBV5-1; D gene: NA; J gene: TRBJ2-1; CDR3 protein: ASSTYEGGRNEQF
V gene: TRBV3-1/TRBV3-2; D gene: NA; J gene: TRBJ1-1; CDR3 protein: ASSPTNTEAF
V gene: TRBV4-1; D gene: TRBD2; J gene: TRBJ2-7; CDR3 protein: ASSQDLAGSYEQY
V gene: TRBV7-8; D gene: NA; J gene: TRBJ1-1; CDR3 protein: ASSQGHENTEAF
V gene: TRBV3-1/TRBV3-2; D gene: NA; J gene: TRBJ2-3; CDR3 protein: ASSQEYAGAATDTQY
V gene: TRBV7-8; D gene: NA; J gene: TRBJ2-7; CDR3 protein: ASSPSYEQY
V gene: TRBV6-5; D gene: NA; J gene: TRBJ1-1; CDR3 protein: ASSYSTAHTEAF
V gene: TRBV27; D gene: TRBD2; J gene: TRBJ2-2; CDR3 protein: ASSFLAGGSDTGELF
V gene: TRBV6-5; D gene: NA; J gene: TRBJ1-3; CDR3 protein: ASSYIGRDTIY
V gene: TRBV6-5; D gene: NA; J gene: TRBJ1-2; CDR3 protein: ASSPRDIRTYGYT
V gene: TRBV15; D gene: NA; J gene: TRBJ1-2; CDR3 protein: ATSTLDRPGDGYT
V gene: TRBV28; D gene: TRBD2; J gene: TRBJ2-7; CDR3 protein: ASSSEREGHEQY
V gene: TRBV11-3; D gene: TRBD1; J gene: TRBJ2-7; CDR3 protein: ASSPRTGTYEQY
V gene: TRBV5-1; D gene: TRBD2; J gene: TRBJ2-1; CDR3 protein: ASSSQSRTSGHNEQF
V gene: TRBV29-1; D gene: NA; J gene: TRBJ2-7; CDR3 protein: SGGGGVEQY
V gene: TRBV7-9; D gene: NA; J gene: TRBJ1-2; CDR3 protein: ASGGYGYT
V gene: TRBV14; D gene: TRBD1; J gene: TRBJ2-7; CDR3 protein: ASSQDPGTGIYEQY
V gene: TRBV14; D gene: NA; J gene: TRBJ1-5; CDR3 protein: ASSQNLNQPQH
V gene: TRBV6-5; D gene: TRBD1; J gene: TRBJ1-3; CDR3 protein: ASRTGAAGNTIY
V gene: TRBV5-1; D gene: NA; J gene: TRBJ1-1; CDR3 protein: ASSLRGVEAF
V gene: TRBV29-1; D gene: TRBD1; J gene: TRBJ2-1; CDR3 protein: SVVPRGTYNEQF
V gene: TRBV28; D gene: NA; J gene: TRBJ1-1; CDR3 protein: ASSLGTEAF
V gene: TRBV10-3; D gene: NA; J gene: TRBJ1-4; CDR3 protein: AISEQAATNEKLF
V gene: TRBV19; D gene: NA; J gene: TRBJ1-5; CDR3 protein: ASSMMGIGISNQPQH
V gene: TRBV5-4; D gene: TRBD1; J gene: TRBJ1-2; CDR3 protein: ASSPGQGAYGYT
V gene: TRBV7-3; D gene: NA; J gene: TRBJ1-6; CDR3 protein: ASSPTGTENSPLH
V gene: TRBV4-2; D gene: TRBD1; J gene: TRBJ1-1; CDR3 protein: ASSRQQGENTEAF
V gene: TRBV28; D gene: TRBD2; J gene: TRBJ2-6; CDR3 protein: ASSFGTSPGANVLT
V gene: TRBV28; D gene: NA; J gene: TRBJ2-1; CDR3 protein: ATIAAGGSYNEQF
V gene: TRBV6-5; D gene: NA; J gene: TRBJ2-1; CDR3 protein: ASSSGMELHNEQF
V gene: TRBV30; D gene: NA; J gene: TRBJ1-3; CDR3 protein: AWSPGNSGNTIY
V gene: TRBV9; D gene: NA; J gene: TRBJ2-3; CDR3 protein: ASNTDTQY
V gene: TRBV3-1/TRBV3-2; D gene: NA; J gene: TRBJ2-7; CDR3 protein: ASSQDRNTPYEQY
V gene: TRBV7-3; D gene: NA; J gene: TRBJ2-7; CDR3 protein: ASSLGDSYEQY
V gene: TRBV5-1; D gene: NA; J gene: TRBJ2-2; CDR3 protein: ASSLWGGNTGELF
V gene: TRBV7-9; D gene: NA; J gene: TRBJ2-1; CDR3 protein: ASSPQVNEQF
V gene: TRBV9; D gene: NA; J gene: TRBJ1-4; CDR3 protein: ASSVAAGTTNEKLF
V gene: TRBV10-3; D gene: NA; J gene: TRBJ1-1; CDR3 protein: AISEQTGWAAF
V gene: TRBV30; D gene: NA; J gene: TRBJ2-7; CDR3 protein: AWSGIGTITAYEQY
V gene: TRBV28; D gene: TRBD1; J gene: TRBJ1-5; CDR3 protein: ASSPDTGVDQPQH
V gene: TRBV6-4; D gene: TRBD2; J gene: TRBJ2-1; CDR3 protein: ASSDSGGAYNEQF
V gene: TRBV21-1; D gene: NA; J gene: TRBJ1-6; CDR3 protein: ASDPIGRNSPLH
V gene: TRBV28; D gene: NA; J gene: TRBJ2-7; CDR3 protein: ASSFDLRNYEQY
V gene: TRBV13; D gene: NA; J gene: TRBJ2-5; CDR3 protein: ASSPGLQETQY
V gene: TRBV28; D gene: NA; J gene: TRBJ1-2; CDR3 protein: ASRRHANYGYT
V gene: TRBV13; D gene: TRBD1; J gene: TRBJ1-2; CDR3 protein: ASSRTGQGNYGYT
V gene: TRBV27; D gene: TRBD1; J gene: TRBJ1-2; CDR3 protein: ASRPTGQGDSYGYT
V gene: TRBV28; D gene: TRBD1; J gene: TRBJ1-5; CDR3 protein: ATTGASYQPQH
V gene: TRBV14; D gene: NA; J gene: TRBJ1-3; CDR3 protein: ASSQVASLGNTIY
V gene: TRBV6-5; D gene: NA; J gene: TRBJ1-5; CDR3 protein: ASSYSFSNQPQH
V gene: TRBV28; D gene: NA; J gene: TRBJ2-7; CDR3 protein: ASRGGGPWVHEQY
V gene: TRBV19; D gene: NA; J gene: TRBJ1-1; CDR3 protein: ASSIAGAEAF
V gene: TRBV7-9; D gene: NA; J gene: TRBJ2-7; CDR3 protein: ASSLGPGIEQY
V gene: TRBV24-1; D gene: TRBD2; J gene: TRBJ2-1; CDR3 protein: ATSDWRGAGYNEQF
V gene: TRBV6-5; D gene: NA; J gene: TRBJ1-1; CDR3 protein: ASSPGSSTEAF